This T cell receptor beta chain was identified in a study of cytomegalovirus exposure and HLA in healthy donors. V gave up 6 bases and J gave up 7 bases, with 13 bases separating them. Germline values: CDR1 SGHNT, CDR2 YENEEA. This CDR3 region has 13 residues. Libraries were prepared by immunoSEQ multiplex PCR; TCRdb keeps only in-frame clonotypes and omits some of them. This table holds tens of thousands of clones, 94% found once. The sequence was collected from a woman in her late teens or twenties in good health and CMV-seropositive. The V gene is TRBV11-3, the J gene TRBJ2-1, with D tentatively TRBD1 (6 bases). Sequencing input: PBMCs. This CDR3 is CASRVRGDNEQFF. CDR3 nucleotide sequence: TGTGCCAGCAGAGTCAGGGGAGATAATGAGCAGTTCTTC.